The clone carrying this T cell receptor (beta chain) has at least ten counts. Its antigen is currently unknown. Amplification targeted TCR beta CDR3 regions from RNA transcripts. HTBI primers were the set used in a first-round RT-PCR of the TCR CDR3. TCRdb called the multiplex PCR reads again in MiXCR, with one record for every CDR3 protein. The repertoire holds roughly 500,000 distinct CDR3 sequences, with under 25% as singletons. In germline, CDR1 is MDHEN, CDR2 SYDVKM. Trimming left V 2 bases short and J 10 bases short, with 15 bases between. This CDR3 region has 13 residues. The sample comes from a study of T cells in Graves' hyperthyroidism and ophthalmopathy. Ophthalmopathy in the patients scored at least 3 on Clinical Activity Score and at least 4 on NOSPECS grade, lasting under 3 months. The PBMCs were taken from about 9.7 ml of fresh peripheral blood. Study-level points and caveats: Using 13 V-J features, a model discriminated ophthalmopathy from stable hyperthyroidism. Blood also showed most of the thyroid clonotypes that were expanded above 0.001.

Sequencing input: blood. The source of this sequence is a woman in her seventies with Graves' ophthalmopathy. The chain couples TRBV28 to TRBJ2-7; possibly TRBD2 for D (6 bases). CDR3 amino acids: CASSLGGPFGQYF. The CDR3, as DNA: TGTGCCAGCAGTTTAGGAGGGCCTTTTGGACAGTACTTC.